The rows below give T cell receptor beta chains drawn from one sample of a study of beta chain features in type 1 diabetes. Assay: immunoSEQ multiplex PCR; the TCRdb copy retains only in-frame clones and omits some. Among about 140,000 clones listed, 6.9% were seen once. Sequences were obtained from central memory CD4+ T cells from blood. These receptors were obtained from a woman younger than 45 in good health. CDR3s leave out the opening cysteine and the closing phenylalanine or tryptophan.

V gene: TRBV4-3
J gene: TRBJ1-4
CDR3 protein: ASSPRGPDENEKLF

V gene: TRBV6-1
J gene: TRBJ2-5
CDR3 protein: ASSGRGQETQY

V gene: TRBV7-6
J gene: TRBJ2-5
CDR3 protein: ASSLGLAGLGTQY

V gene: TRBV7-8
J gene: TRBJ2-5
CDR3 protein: ASSLVVSGDGETQY

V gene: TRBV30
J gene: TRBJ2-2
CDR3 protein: AWSKGGAGTGELF

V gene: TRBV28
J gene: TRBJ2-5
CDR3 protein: ASSGPGTGFQETQY

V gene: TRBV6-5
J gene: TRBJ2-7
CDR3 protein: ASSYSTQGYEQY

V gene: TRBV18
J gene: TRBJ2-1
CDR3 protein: ASSPPAGSDEQF

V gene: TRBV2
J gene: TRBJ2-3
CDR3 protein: ASPHRERTDTQY

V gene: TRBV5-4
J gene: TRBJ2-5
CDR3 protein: ASSPAAGQETQY

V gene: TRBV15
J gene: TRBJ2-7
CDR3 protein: ATSRPGTGAYEQY

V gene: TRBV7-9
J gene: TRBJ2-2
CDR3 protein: ASSFGRGIPGELF

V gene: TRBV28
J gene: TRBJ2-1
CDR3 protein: ASSLRGEQF

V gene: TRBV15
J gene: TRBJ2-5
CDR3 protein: ATSRVDRKETQY

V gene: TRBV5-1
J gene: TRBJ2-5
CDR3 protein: ASSFGLAGGRTQETQY

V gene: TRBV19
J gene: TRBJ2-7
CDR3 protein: ASSGSGSSYEQY

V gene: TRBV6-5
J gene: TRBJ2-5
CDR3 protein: ASSYSVSAFTETQY

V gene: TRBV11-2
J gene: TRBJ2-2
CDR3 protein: ASSPRLAGRTGELF

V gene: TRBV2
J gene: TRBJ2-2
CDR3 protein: ASGRLNTGELF

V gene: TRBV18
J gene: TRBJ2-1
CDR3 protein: ASSPKTSGGPTYNEQF

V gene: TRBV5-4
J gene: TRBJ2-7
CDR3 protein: ASSLDQRVSYEQY

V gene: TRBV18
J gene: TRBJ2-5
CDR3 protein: ATAPGVQETQY

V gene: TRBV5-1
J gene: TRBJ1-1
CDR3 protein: ASSWGTETEAF

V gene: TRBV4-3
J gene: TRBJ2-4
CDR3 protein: ASSLTSGEDIQY

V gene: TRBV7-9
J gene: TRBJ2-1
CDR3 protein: ASSEEGLAVLNEQF

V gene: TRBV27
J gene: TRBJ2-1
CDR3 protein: ASHSGYNEQF

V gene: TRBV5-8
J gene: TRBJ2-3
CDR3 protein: ASSPTRQGYTQY

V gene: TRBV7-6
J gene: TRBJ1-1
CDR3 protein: ASSRGQSMNTEAF

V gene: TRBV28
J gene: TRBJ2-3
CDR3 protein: ASSRYAGTDTQY

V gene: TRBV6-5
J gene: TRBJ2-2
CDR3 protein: ASSYGGGRGELF

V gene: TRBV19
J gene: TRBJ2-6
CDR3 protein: ASSIDGGSDSGANVLT

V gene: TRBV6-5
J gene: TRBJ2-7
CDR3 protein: ASSRDFNGEQY

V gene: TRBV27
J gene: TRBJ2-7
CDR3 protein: ASSFRGQVSYEQY

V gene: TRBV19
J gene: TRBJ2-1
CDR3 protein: AGQTWRVEQF